Listed below are T cell receptor beta chains from one sample, sequenced in a study of T cell repertoires in cytomegalovirus infection. These receptors' targets are unknown. TCRdb reprocessed the reads via MiXCR and lists one record per CDR3 protein. The sample yields about 150,000 distinct CDR3 sequences, approximately 30% seen once. The sequenced sample was CD8+ T cells from cultured PBMCs, obtained from culture after CMV antigen stimulation. The source is a human donor in good health (CMV status not recorded). Some clones in this sample may be carry-over from other donors' samples. Both conserved end residues are part of each CDR3. The order of the fields is J gene, D gene, clone size, V gene, CDR3 protein. A D gene is named only where the DNA matches it firmly. Where a row states a size, it is once, few, many or the class of an expanded clone; other rows omit it.

j_gene: TRBJ2-1; d_gene: .; abundance: few; v_gene: TRBV27; CDR3aa: CASSRGNSYNEQFF
j_gene: TRBJ2-1; d_gene: .; abundance: .; v_gene: TRBV19; CDR3aa: CASSMGPGSEQFF
j_gene: TRBJ1-1; d_gene: TRBD1; abundance: .; v_gene: TRBV4-3; CDR3aa: CASSHYRGAHEAFF
j_gene: TRBJ2-3; d_gene: .; abundance: few; v_gene: TRBV9; CDR3aa: CASSPQSGGAPSSTDTQYF
j_gene: TRBJ2-2; d_gene: TRBD2; abundance: .; v_gene: TRBV11-2; CDR3aa: CASNAGGAAGELFF
j_gene: TRBJ2-3; d_gene: TRBD2; abundance: few; v_gene: TRBV28; CDR3aa: CASSLGASGGLTDTQYF
j_gene: TRBJ2-3; d_gene: TRBD1; abundance: many; v_gene: TRBV7-8; CDR3aa: CASSLGTGGEEDTQYF
j_gene: TRBJ2-1; d_gene: TRBD2; abundance: few; v_gene: TRBV2; CDR3aa: CASSLSGGRDNEQFF
j_gene: TRBJ2-7; d_gene: TRBD2; abundance: .; v_gene: TRBV4-2; CDR3aa: CASSQDFAGGEYEQYF
j_gene: TRBJ2-3; d_gene: .; abundance: .; v_gene: TRBV6-5; CDR3aa: CASSYSNPATDTQYF
j_gene: TRBJ1-1; d_gene: .; abundance: .; v_gene: TRBV28; CDR3aa: CASSFRGGKTEAFF
j_gene: TRBJ2-6; d_gene: .; abundance: many; v_gene: TRBV7-2; CDR3aa: CASSPVGSSGANVLTF
j_gene: TRBJ2-1; d_gene: TRBD2; abundance: many; v_gene: TRBV29-1; CDR3aa: CSVRLAGGYNEQFF
j_gene: TRBJ2-3; d_gene: .; abundance: many; v_gene: TRBV9; CDR3aa: CASSASVTDTQYF
j_gene: TRBJ2-2; d_gene: .; abundance: few; v_gene: TRBV7-9; CDR3aa: CASSRPDSGELFF
j_gene: TRBJ2-7; d_gene: .; abundance: few; v_gene: TRBV7-2; CDR3aa: CASSSTLYEQYF
j_gene: TRBJ1-1; d_gene: .; abundance: few; v_gene: TRBV5-6; CDR3aa: CASSRGGGTEAFF
j_gene: TRBJ1-2; d_gene: TRBD1; abundance: .; v_gene: TRBV4-1; CDR3aa: CASSQELRGRTGGGRYGYTF
j_gene: TRBJ2-1; d_gene: .; abundance: .; v_gene: TRBV27; CDR3aa: CASSSHEMTIYNEQFF
j_gene: TRBJ2-2; d_gene: .; abundance: .; v_gene: TRBV20-1; CDR3aa: CSASYGLNTGELFF
j_gene: TRBJ2-3; d_gene: .; abundance: many; v_gene: TRBV7-2; CDR3aa: CASSLAQQGGTDTQYF
j_gene: TRBJ1-4; d_gene: .; abundance: .; v_gene: TRBV6-1; CDR3aa: CASSERSAATNEKLFF
j_gene: TRBJ2-3; d_gene: .; abundance: .; v_gene: TRBV7-9; CDR3aa: CASSLSTPAQYF
j_gene: TRBJ1-1; d_gene: TRBD1; abundance: .; v_gene: TRBV15; CDR3aa: CATSKGRDSPNTEAFF
j_gene: TRBJ1-1; d_gene: .; abundance: many; v_gene: TRBV6-6; CDR3aa: CASRPMNTEAFF
j_gene: TRBJ2-3; d_gene: .; abundance: .; v_gene: TRBV28; CDR3aa: CASSPLESTDTQYF
j_gene: TRBJ2-2; d_gene: TRBD2; abundance: few; v_gene: TRBV7-2; CDR3aa: CASSFVSGGARGELFF
j_gene: TRBJ2-3; d_gene: .; abundance: .; v_gene: TRBV19; CDR3aa: CASSLPLGNTQYF
j_gene: TRBJ1-2; d_gene: TRBD1; abundance: many; v_gene: TRBV12-3/TRBV12-4; CDR3aa: CASSHRDRGFINYGYTF
j_gene: TRBJ2-7; d_gene: .; abundance: .; v_gene: TRBV7-2; CDR3aa: CASSYRVSKNEQYF
j_gene: TRBJ1-5; d_gene: .; abundance: once; v_gene: TRBV12-3/TRBV12-4; CDR3aa: CASRAGFSNQPQHF
j_gene: TRBJ2-1; d_gene: .; abundance: few; v_gene: TRBV27; CDR3aa: CASRKGGYNEQFF
j_gene: TRBJ2-2; d_gene: .; abundance: .; v_gene: TRBV2; CDR3aa: CASKGTRGGTGVLFF
j_gene: TRBJ2-1; d_gene: .; abundance: .; v_gene: TRBV6-2/TRBV6-3; CDR3aa: CASSYPRPEQFF
j_gene: TRBJ2-1; d_gene: TRBD2; abundance: few; v_gene: TRBV28; CDR3aa: CASSFMAGGPGEQFF
j_gene: TRBJ1-2; d_gene: .; abundance: once; v_gene: TRBV3-1; CDR3aa: CASRPSQWNYGYTF
j_gene: TRBJ2-5; d_gene: TRBD1; abundance: few; v_gene: TRBV19; CDR3aa: CASSTTGVGETQYF
j_gene: TRBJ1-4; d_gene: TRBD1; abundance: few; v_gene: TRBV7-9; CDR3aa: CASSLGTGMGEKLFF
j_gene: TRBJ2-3; d_gene: .; abundance: .; v_gene: TRBV11-2; CDR3aa: CASSSNRVTSTDTQYF
j_gene: TRBJ2-5; d_gene: .; abundance: few; v_gene: TRBV7-9; CDR3aa: CASSPGPWESETQYF
j_gene: TRBJ1-4; d_gene: .; abundance: .; v_gene: TRBV6-1; CDR3aa: CASSEERVTNEKLFF
j_gene: TRBJ2-3; d_gene: .; abundance: .; v_gene: TRBV24-1; CDR3aa: CATSDSGPSGPTDTQYF
j_gene: TRBJ2-7; d_gene: .; abundance: .; v_gene: TRBV7-4; CDR3aa: CASSWLAENYEQYF
j_gene: TRBJ1-2; d_gene: TRBD1; abundance: .; v_gene: TRBV7-8; CDR3aa: CASSLEGAREVYTF
j_gene: TRBJ2-1; d_gene: .; abundance: many; v_gene: TRBV7-9; CDR3aa: CASSLSSYSNEQFF
j_gene: TRBJ2-6; d_gene: .; abundance: .; v_gene: TRBV2; CDR3aa: CASRAGRTISGANVLTF